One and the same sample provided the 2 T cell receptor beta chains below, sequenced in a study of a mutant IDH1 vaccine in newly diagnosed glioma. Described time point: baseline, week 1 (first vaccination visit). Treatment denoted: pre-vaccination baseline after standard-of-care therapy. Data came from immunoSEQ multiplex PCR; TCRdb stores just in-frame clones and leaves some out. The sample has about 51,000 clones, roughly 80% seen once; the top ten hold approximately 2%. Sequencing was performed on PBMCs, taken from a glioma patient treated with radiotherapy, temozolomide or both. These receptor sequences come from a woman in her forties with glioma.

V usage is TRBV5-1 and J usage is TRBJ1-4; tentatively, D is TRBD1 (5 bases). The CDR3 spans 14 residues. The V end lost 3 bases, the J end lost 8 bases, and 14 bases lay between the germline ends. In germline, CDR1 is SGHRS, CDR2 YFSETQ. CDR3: CASSSGTPGEKLFF. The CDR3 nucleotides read TGCGCCAGCAGCTCCGGGACCCCGGGAGAAAAACTGTTTTTT. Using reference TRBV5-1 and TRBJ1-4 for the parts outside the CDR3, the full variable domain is KAGVTQTPRYLIKTRGQQVTLSCSPISGHRSVSWYQQTPGQGLQFLFEYFSETQRNKGNFPGRFSGRQFSNSRSEMNVSTLELGDSALYLCASSSGTPGEKLFFGSGTQLSVL.

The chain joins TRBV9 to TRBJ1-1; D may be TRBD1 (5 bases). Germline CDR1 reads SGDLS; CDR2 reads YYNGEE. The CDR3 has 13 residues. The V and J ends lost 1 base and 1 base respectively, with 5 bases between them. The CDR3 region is CASSVTGNTEAFF. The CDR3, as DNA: TGTGCCAGCAGCGTAACAGGGAACACTGAAGCTTTCTTT. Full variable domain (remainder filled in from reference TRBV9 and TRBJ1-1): DSGVTQTPKHLITATGQRVTLRCSPRSGDLSVYWYQQSLDQGLQFLIQYYNGEERAKGNILERFSAQQFPDLHSELNLSSLELGDSALYFCASSVTGNTEAFFGQGTRLTVV.